This TCR beta chain was documented in a study of blood T cell repertoires in COVID-19. Sequencing was performed with immunoSEQ multiplex PCR; in TCRdb, only in-frame clones are kept and a portion is missing. The profile shows 200,000 to 250,000 clones, 88% of them singletons. The length of the CDR3 is 14 residues. Germline V lookup: CDR1 LNHDA, CDR2 SQIVND (reference sequence). Unmatched junction bases numbered 6, after V lost 6 bases and J lost 6 bases. Among Cohort 3 donors, those recovered had two negative PCRs, clearance, or symptom resolution. The TCR sequence derives from a woman aged 25 to 45 who had recovered from COVID-19. What was sequenced was PBMCs or T cells enriched from blood (not recorded which). The rearrangement joins TRBV19 to TRBJ2-2, with 8 bases that match TRBD1. In nucleotides, the CDR3 is TGTGCCAGTAGGGACAGGGCCGGGTCCGGGGAGCTGTTTTTT. Translated: CASRDRAGSGELFF.